The source of this T cell receptor (beta chain) is a study of shared clonotypes between healthy human individuals. Overall study results and limits: Represented diversity (both genetic and exposure-history) was limited by the small number of donors.

This CDR3 region has 11 residues. Germline V gene data show CDR1 as MDHEN and CDR2 as SYDVKM. V lost 2 bases and J lost 6, with 2 bases in between. Data came from immunoSEQ multiplex PCR; TCRdb stores just in-frame clones and leaves some out. The sample holds around 1,000,000 clones; roughly 80% are singletons and the top ten take approximately 0.9%. As regards this clone: The antigen remains undetermined.

The TCR sequence derives from a man younger than 35 in good health. Some clones in this sample may be carry-over from other donors' samples. This chain joins TRBV28 and TRBJ1-3; D uncertain. The sequenced material came from memory CD4+ T cells from PBMCs. Subset given: CD45RA-negative fraction. The CDR3 nucleotides read TGTGCCAGCAGTTTACAAAACACCATATATTTT. Encoded protein: CASSLQNTIYF.